Shown below are 27 T cell receptor beta chains from a single sample sequenced in a study of shared clonotypes between healthy human individuals. Sequenced by immunoSEQ multiplex PCR; TCRdb stores in-frame clones only, minus some. Seen here are about 2.4 million clones, under 95% observed once, and the top ten hold 0.36%. Sequences were obtained from naive CD4+ T cells from PBMCs. Subset reported: CD45RA+ positively selected. The receptors stem from a man aged 18 to 30 in good health. Some clones in this sample may be carry-over from other donors' samples.

This chain uses TRBV4-2 with TRBJ2-1; D ambiguous. Germline V CDR1 and CDR2: LGHNA, YNFKEQ. The CDR3 is made up of 13 amino acids. V lost 0 bases and J 5 bases, leaving 5 bases between the germline ends. CDR3 sequence (DNA): TGTGCCAGCAGCCAAGATCTGAACAATGAGCAGTTCTTC. Residues: CASSQDLNNEQFF.

V is TRBV5-1 and J is TRBJ2-5; no firm D call. With 0 bases removed from V and 2 bases from J, the gap between germline ends came to 17 bases. Germline V gene sequence: CDR1 SGHRS, CDR2 YFSETQ. This CDR3 contains 17 residues. In DNA form, the CDR3 reads TGCGCCAGCAGCTTGGTGTCTGCTGGAAGTGGGCAAGAGACCCAGTACTTC. Amino acid sequence: CASSLVSAGSGQETQYF.

The rearrangement links TRBV7-2 to TRBJ2-5, with no clear D. Germline CDR1 SGHTA, CDR2 FQGNSA. This CDR3 is built from 14 residues. V shed 4 bases and J shed 5 bases, with 14 bases lying between them. CDR3 in amino acids: CASSSLRAVETQYF. CDR3 nucleotides: TGTGCCAGCAGCTCGTTACGGGCCGTGGAGACCCAGTACTTC. Using reference TRBV7-2 and TRBJ2-5 for the parts outside the CDR3, the full variable domain is GAGVSQSPSNKVTEKGKDVELRCDPISGHTALYWYRQSLGQGLEFLIYFQGNSAPDKSGLPSDRFSAERTGGSVSTLTIQRTQQEDSAVYLCASSSLRAVETQYFGPGTRLLVL.

In DNA form, the CDR3 reads TGCGCCAGCAGCTTTATCCCAGCCCCCACAGATACGCAGTATTTT. As protein: CASSFIPAPTDTQYF. V is TRBV5-1 and J is TRBJ2-3; D remains ambiguous. Trimming took 2 bases from V and 2 from J, leaving 12 bases between them. Germline V CDR1 and CDR2: SGHRS, YFSETQ. This CDR3 is 15 amino acids long.

CDR3 DNA sequence: TGTGCCAGCAGTTTGACGGTATCGGCTAATGAAAAACTGTTTTTT. Encoded protein: CASSLTVSANEKLFF. This chain uses TRBV28 with TRBJ1-4; D call uncertain. Looked up from germline, CDR1 is MDHEN and CDR2 is SYDVKM. V gave up 3 bases and J gave up 3 bases, with 11 bases separating them. The CDR3 is 15 amino acids.

V and J are TRBV5-4 and TRBJ1-2; tentative D call: TRBD1 (6 bases). The CDR3 loop spans 17 amino acids. V was pared by 4 bases and J by 4 bases, with 23 bases between. Germline V gives CDR1 SGHNT, CDR2 YYREEE (reference sequence). This CDR3 is CASSTTGLYNPIYGYTF. The DNA for the CDR3 is TGTGCCAGCAGCACAACAGGGCTCTACAACCCCATCTATGGCTACACCTTC. Full variable domain (remainder filled in from reference TRBV5-4 and TRBJ1-2): ETGVTQSPTHLIKTRGQQVTLRCSSQSGHNTVSWYQQALGQGPQFIFQYYREEENGRGNFPPRFSGLQFPNYSSELNVNALELDDSALYLCASSTTGLYNPIYGYTFGSGTRLTVV.

V and J are TRBV18 and TRBJ1-2; 7 bases map to TRBD1. Germline V gives CDR1 KGHSH, CDR2 LQKENI. With V trimmed by 0 bases and J by 8 bases, 9 bases remained unmatched. This CDR3 has 15 amino acids. The CDR3 bases are TGTGCCAGCTCACCACCAACGCAGGGGGTGCGAGGCTACACCTTC. Its translation is CASSPPTQGVRGYTF.

The chain recombines TRBV9 with TRBJ2-6; D is ambiguous. CDR3 length: 16 residues. Trimming cost V 3 bases and J 1 base, with 11 bases left between them. The germline gives CDR1 SGDLS, CDR2 YYNGEE. The DNA of the CDR3 is TGTGCCAGCAGCGGGGTACCCGTTTCTGGGGCCAACGTCCTGACTTTC. Translating it yields CASSGVPVSGANVLTF.

In regard to this clone: The sample carries other DNA sequences with the same CDR3. The rearrangement links TRBV28 to TRBJ1-5; possibly TRBD1 for D (6 bases). The CDR3 spans 15 residues. V shed 3 bases and J shed 4 bases, with 13 bases lying between them. In germline, CDR1 is MDHEN, CDR2 SYDVKM. As DNA, the CDR3 is TGTGCCAGCAGTTTGTTTGGAGGGGGGAATCAGCCCCAGCATTTT. Translation gives CASSLFGGGNQPQHF.

The chain carries TRBV9 and TRBJ2-1, with 11 bases aligning to TRBD2. This CDR3 is built from 15 residues. The V segment lost 4 bases and the J segment 4 bases; nucleotides outside the gene matches: 4. The germline CDR1 and CDR2 sequences are SGDLS and YYNGEE. DNA of the CDR3: TGTGCCAGCAGCACTAGCGGGAGTACTTACAATGAGCAGTTCTTC. This encodes CASSTSGSTYNEQFF.

In regard to this clone: At one boundary the junction diverges from the germline segment, which might be a read error. The CDR3 here is CASTKDDRSTNEKLFF. DNA of the CDR3: TGCGCCAGCACCAAGGACGACAGGTCAACGAATGAAAAACTGTTTTTT. This sequence joins TRBV5-1 and TRBJ1-4; tentative D call: TRBD1 (6 bases). This CDR3 is built from 16 residues. The V gene's germline CDR1 is SGHRS and CDR2 YFSETQ.

This sequence joins TRBV9 and TRBJ2-1, with 7 bases fitting TRBD1. Germline V lookup: CDR1 SGDLS, CDR2 YYNGEE. The V segment lost 6 bases and the J segment 4 bases; nucleotides outside the gene matches: 10. This CDR3 region has 15 residues. The CDR3, as DNA: TGTGCCAGCAACGAAGGGGGCTTTTTATACAATGAGCAGTTCTTC. This codes for CASNEGGFLYNEQFF.

Details on this clone: Other DNA sequences in this specimen translate into the identical CDR3. The chain combines TRBV6-5 with TRBJ1-2; D ambiguous. Germline values: CDR1 MNHEY, CDR2 SVGAGI. This CDR3 region has 11 residues. V dropped 4 bases and J dropped 2 bases, with 2 bases sitting between them. The CDR3 region has the DNA TGTGCCAGCAGTTCAAACTATGGCTACACCTTC. Translating gives CASSSNYGYTF.

The chain links TRBV5-1 to TRBJ1-3, with D unclear. CDR3 size: 16 residues. The V gene's germline CDR1 is SGHRS and CDR2 YFSETQ. V lost 4 bases to trimming and J lost 4 bases, with 18 bases between them. CDR3: CASSVSGDPAGNTIYF. The CDR3 DNA follows: TGCGCCAGCAGCGTCTCAGGCGACCCGGCGGGAAACACCATATATTTT. Full variable domain (rest looked up from reference TRBV5-1 and TRBJ1-3): KAGVTQTPRYLIKTRGQQVTLSCSPISGHRSVSWYQQTPGQGLQFLFEYFSETQRNKGNFPGRFSGRQFSNSRSEMNVSTLELGDSALYLCASSVSGDPAGNTIYFGEGSWLTVV.

This rearrangement joins TRBV5-1 to TRBJ1-1; possible D gene TRBD1, 6 bases. This CDR3 region has 15 residues. The V end lost 4 bases, the J end lost 1 base, and 14 bases lay between the germline ends. Germline V CDR1 and CDR2: SGHRS, YFSETQ. CDR3 nucleotides: TGCGCCAGCAGCAAGGAGGGGGGACGGAACACTGAAGCTTTCTTT. Protein sequence: CASSKEGGRNTEAFF.

In its sample, this clone was seen once. Distinct nucleotide sequences in the sample also encode this CDR3. V and J are TRBV28 and TRBJ2-3; D unclear. This CDR3 has 11 amino acids. CDR1 and CDR2 (germline): MDHEN, SYDVKM. The V end lost 8 bases, the J end lost 3 bases, and 6 bases lay between the germline ends. CDR3 region: CASGPTDTQYF. In DNA, the CDR3 is TGTGCCAGCGGACCGACAGATACGCAGTATTTT.

The chain joins TRBV11-2 to TRBJ2-7, with 8 bases matching TRBD1. Trimming cost V 3 bases and J 3 bases; bases outside gene matches: 7. This CDR3 contains 15 residues. Germline values: CDR1 SGHAT, CDR2 FQNNGV. CDR3 nucleotides: TGTGCCAGCAGCTTGAGGCAGGGGGCGGTCTACGAGCAGTACTTC. Its protein is CASSLRQGAVYEQYF.

This clone appeared a single time. The rearrangement uses TRBV28 and TRBJ2-5; 8 positions agree with TRBD2. This CDR3 contains 16 residues. Germline loops: CDR1 MDHEN, CDR2 SYDVKM. V shed 5 bases and J 2 bases; nucleotides not matched to a gene: 10. CDR3 protein: CASSIGATGGQETQYF. The CDR3 nucleotides are TGTGCCAGCAGTATAGGGGCGACGGGAGGGCAAGAGACCCAGTACTTC.

V usage is TRBV5-1 and J usage is TRBJ2-5; D is perhaps TRBD1 (6 bases). The V and J ends lost 0 bases and 5 bases respectively, with 17 bases between them. The germline CDR1 and CDR2 sequences are SGHRS and YFSETQ. CDR3 size: 16 residues. The CDR3 region is CASSLGGPGIGETQYF. Here the CDR3 DNA reads TGCGCCAGCAGCTTGGGGGGGCCAGGGATAGGTGAGACCCAGTACTTC.

The chain combines TRBV25-1 with TRBJ1-4, with a weak D call TRBD1 (6 bases). CDR3 length: 15 residues. Germline V gene sequence: CDR1 MGHDK, CDR2 SYGVNS. Trimming pared 1 base from V and 7 bases from J, leaving 13 bases between. The CDR3, as DNA: TGTGCCAGCAGTGAATTCGAGGGGGACGGTGAAAAACTGTTTTTT. Its translation: CASSEFEGDGEKLFF.

The J gene is TRBJ2-2, the V gene TRBV28, with D possibly being TRBD2 (6 bases). The germline V gene encodes CDR1 MDHEN and CDR2 SYDVKM. This CDR3 is built from 14 residues. Trimming shortened V by 3 bases and J by 3 bases, and 8 bases separated the two germline ends. In nucleotides, the CDR3 is TGTGCCAGCAGTTTGGGACTCTACACCGGGGAGCTGTTTTTT. Translated: CASSLGLYTGELFF.

The rearrangement uses TRBV2 and TRBJ1-2, with 9 bases that match TRBD1. V shed 7 bases, J shed 2 bases, and the junction held 14 bases outside the gene matches. Germline assignment: CDR1 SNHLY and CDR2 FYNNEI. This CDR3 region has 17 residues. CDR3 DNA: TGTGCCAGCAAGTTTGGCCTGGGACAGGGCGCCAACTATGGCTACACCTTC. It yields the protein CASKFGLGQGANYGYTF.

CDR3 sequence: CASSLSVRGMDSDYEQYF. Here the CDR3 DNA reads TGTGCCAGCAGCTTATCGGTTCGGGGAATGGACTCAGACTACGAGCAGTACTTC. V gene TRBV7-2 combines with J gene TRBJ2-7; D might be TRBD2 (5 bases). The CDR3 loop spans 18 amino acids. V lost 2 bases and J lost 3, with 23 bases in between. From germline, CDR1 is SGHTA and CDR2 FQGNSA.

Concerning this clone itself: At the DNA level, this CDR3 is encoded by other sequences in the same sample as well. This chain joins TRBV28 and TRBJ2-3, with D perhaps TRBD1 (6 bases). This CDR3 is 14 amino acids long. CDR1 is MDHEN, CDR2 SYDVKM, per germline. V gave up 6 bases and J gave up 2 bases, with 12 bases separating them. As DNA, the CDR3 is TGTGCCAGCAGCCCTGGACAGTCCACAGATACGCAGTATTTT. Protein sequence: CASSPGQSTDTQYF.

The chain is built from TRBV6-1 and TRBJ2-2, with a tentative D call TRBD1 (5 bases). Germline assignment: CDR1 MNHNS and CDR2 SASEGT. The ends were cut back, 6 bases at V and 7 bases at J, with 9 bases in the middle. The CDR3 loop spans 12 amino acids. The CDR3 region has the DNA TGTGCCAGCAGCCGACAGCACGGGGAGCTGTTTTTT. This codes for CASSRQHGELFF.

The DNA of the CDR3 is TGTGCCAGCAAGGTCGACACTTTGAGCAATCAGCCCCAGCATTTT. It translates to CASKVDTLSNQPQHF. The V gene is TRBV2, the J gene TRBJ1-5; D unresolved. Germline CDR1 reads SNHLY; CDR2 reads FYNNEI. Trimming took off 7 bases at V and 1 base at J, with 14 bases between the two ends. The CDR3 has 15 residues.

V and J are TRBV4-1 and TRBJ1-3, with unresolved D. The CDR3 sequence is 15 residues long. Germline V gene lookup returns CDR1 MGHRA and CDR2 YSYEKL. V dropped 1 base and J dropped 3 bases, with 10 bases sitting between them. The CDR3 sequence is CASSQGVDIGNTIYF. As DNA, the CDR3 is TGCGCCAGCAGCCAAGGTGTGGATATTGGAAACACCATATATTTT.